The clone carrying this TCR beta chain was counted between two and nine times. Its matching antigen is unknown. Unique molecular identifiers featured in how the TCRbeta library was prepared. MiXCR was run by TCRdb on the PCR reads, yielding one entry per CDR3 protein. This sample yields 300,000 to 400,000 distinct CDR3 sequences, of which over 20% are seen a single time; 9.5% to 13% belongs to the top ten. V gave up 5 bases and J gave up 4 bases, with 15 bases separating them. This CDR3 has 14 amino acids. CDR1 and CDR2 (germline): SGHTA, FQGNSA. This entry is derived from a study of T-cell reconstitution after alpha-beta-depleted transplantation in children. Findings and caveats of the study: There were reportedly several hundred expanded graft clones from which alpha-beta T cells came about two months after transplant. Where some patients showed high TCRbeta diversity at day 60, it came from recipient T cells and thymic progenitors that had survived. After one year, T-cell counts and TCRbeta diversity mostly came from new T cells.

The TCR originated in a male patient younger than 18 who had a stem cell transplant for acute lymphoblastic leukemia, so the T cells may come from the graft donor. The rearrangement links TRBV7-2 to TRBJ2-7; D might be TRBD1 (6 bases). The specimen comprised PBMCs, mostly from graft donor cells, sampled 180 days after TCRalphabeta/CD19-depleted stem cell transplant. The CDR3 coding sequence is TGTGCCAGCAGCCAAACCGGGACAAAATACGAGCAGTACTTC. It yields the protein CASSQTGTKYEQYF.